This T cell receptor (beta chain) was obtained from a study of T cells after posttransplantation cyclophosphamide. TCRdb's copy holds only in-frame clones and misses some; the assay was immunoSEQ multiplex PCR. The repertoire holds several thousand clones, with 85% to 95% as singletons. This clone was counted a few times. The CDR3 runs 15 residues. Germline assignment: CDR1 ENHRY and CDR2 SYGVKD. V lost 10 bases and J 0 bases, leaving 18 bases between the germline ends. The gene calls are TRBV10-3 and TRBJ1-1; D is unresolved. The origin of this receptor is a man aged 50 to 59. Sequencing used naive CD4+ T cells sorted from PBMCs. For the CDR3, the DNA is TGTGCCACTTCAAGATCGACAATAATGAACACTGAAGCTTTCTTT. Its protein product is CATSRSTIMNTEAFF.